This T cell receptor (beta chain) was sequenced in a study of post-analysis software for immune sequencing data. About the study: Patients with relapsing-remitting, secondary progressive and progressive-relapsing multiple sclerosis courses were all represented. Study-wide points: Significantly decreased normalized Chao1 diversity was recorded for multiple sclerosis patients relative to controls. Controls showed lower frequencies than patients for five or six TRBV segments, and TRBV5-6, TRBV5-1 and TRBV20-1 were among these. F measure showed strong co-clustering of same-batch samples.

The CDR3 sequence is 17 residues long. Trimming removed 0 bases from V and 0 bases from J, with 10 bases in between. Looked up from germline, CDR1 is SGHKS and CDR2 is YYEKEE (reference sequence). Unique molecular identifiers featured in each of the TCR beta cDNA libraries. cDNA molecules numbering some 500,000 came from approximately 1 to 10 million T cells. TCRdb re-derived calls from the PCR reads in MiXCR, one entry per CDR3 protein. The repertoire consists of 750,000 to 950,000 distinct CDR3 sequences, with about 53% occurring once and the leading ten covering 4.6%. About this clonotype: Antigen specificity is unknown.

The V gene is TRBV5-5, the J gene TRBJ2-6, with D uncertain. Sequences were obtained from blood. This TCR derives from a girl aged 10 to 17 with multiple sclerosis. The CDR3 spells CASSLGVPGSGANVLTF. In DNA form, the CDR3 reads TGTGCCAGCAGCTTGGGGGTCCCCGGCTCTGGGGCCAACGTCCTGACTTTC.